A selection of T cell receptor beta chains follows, all from one sample in a study of blood T cell repertoires in COVID-19. Assay: immunoSEQ multiplex PCR; the TCRdb copy retains only in-frame clones and omits some. The data hold approximately 160,000 clones, with about three quarters observed a single time. What was sequenced was peripheral blood. Receptors were obtained from a man between 60 and 70 years old with acute or convalescent COVID-19. The CDR3 runs from the conserved cysteine through the conserved F or W. A D gene is named only where the DNA matches it firmly. Clone size, where shown, is once, few, many, or a class for clones that have expanded.

d_call clone_size j_call v_call cdr3_aa
- - TRBJ1-2 TRBV6-5 CASSYSIWDSNYGYTF
- - TRBJ1-6 TRBV28 CASSFPGTKDSPLHF
- - TRBJ1-1 TRBV7-2 CASSLTRVGNTEAFF
TRBD1 - TRBJ1-5 TRBV5-1 CASREGGGNQPQHF
- - TRBJ1-2 TRBV25-1 CASSGQDYGYTF
- medium-sized TRBJ1-1 TRBV6-5 CASSSGRGGIGAFF
TRBD1 - TRBJ1-2 TRBV11-2 CASSLVRGLDGYTF
- once TRBJ1-5 TRBV5-1 CASSLAGDSNQPQHF
TRBD2 - TRBJ2-2 TRBV5-1 CASSQRGGNTGELFF
TRBD2 - TRBJ2-3 TRBV19 CASSIGSSGGVTDTQYF
- - TRBJ1-1 TRBV6-1 CASSVSNRLMNTEAFF
TRBD1 - TRBJ2-1 TRBV9 CASSKGTGAYNEQFF
- - TRBJ1-5 TRBV19 CASSTGLVNQPQHF
TRBD2 - TRBJ2-5 TRBV7-3 CASSSGTRETQYF
TRBD1 - TRBJ1-2 TRBV7-8 CASSLAVTGGNGYTF
TRBD1 - TRBJ1-3 TRBV25-1 CASSESIQGAGNTIYF
- once TRBJ1-2 TRBV19 CASELREGYGYTF
TRBD1 - TRBJ2-1 TRBV18 CASSSGQGNYNEQFF
TRBD1 - TRBJ2-7 TRBV11-3 CASSPGTGDEQYF
TRBD1 - TRBJ1-1 TRBV10-1 CASRGAGGSDTEAFF
- - TRBJ1-1 TRBV10-3 CAISEPQGGVGTEAFF
TRBD1 - TRBJ2-2 TRBV4-2 CASSFSQGVSGRTGELFF
- - TRBJ1-2 TRBV3-1/TRBV3-2 CASSQEAGRQYGYTF
TRBD1 - TRBJ2-1 TRBV19 CASSETGGSYNEQFF
TRBD1 - TRBJ2-1 TRBV5-6 CASSIGTGVDNEQFF
- once TRBJ2-7 TRBV7-6 CASSPNSGSSYEQYF
- once TRBJ1-1 TRBV5-6 CASSFGLLNTEAFF
TRBD2 - TRBJ2-2 TRBV29-1 CSVERLLAGSTGELFF
TRBD1 - TRBJ1-2 TRBV2 CASSERDSYGYTF
- - TRBJ2-3 TRBV18 CASSPLASTDTQYF
- once TRBJ2-5 TRBV9 CASSVSTVQETQYF
TRBD1 once TRBJ2-2 TRBV19 CASTLDRGRTGELFF
- few TRBJ1-4 TRBV19 CASSQDPRGKKLFF
- - TRBJ2-7 TRBV9 CASSVDVGRVYEQYF
- - TRBJ2-7 TRBV20-1 CSVPGSYEQYF
- - TRBJ2-5 TRBV2 CASSGTEKETQYF
- once TRBJ1-2 TRBV10-3 CAISDQGGLDGYTF
TRBD1 - TRBJ2-7 TRBV3-1/TRBV3-2 CASSQDSGTVYEQYF
TRBD1 - TRBJ1-2 TRBV5-1 CASAGDSYGYTF
- - TRBJ1-2 TRBV18 CASSPPFSSGEGYGYTF